These 8 T cell receptor beta chains share one sample of origin, sequenced in a study of T cell responses to AZD1222 COVID-19 vaccine. Using immunoSEQ multiplex PCR, the repertoire was profiled, and TCRdb retains in-frame clones only, with some absent. Of 150,000 to 200,000 clones listed, 85% to 95% were seen once; the top ten hold 4% to 5.5%. The material was peripheral blood, obtained on day 0 of AZD1222 vaccination. These receptors all stem from an adult in good health.

This rearrangement joins TRBV9 to TRBJ2-2; 14 bases are a match to TRBD2. Germline CDR1 is SGDLS and CDR2 is YYNGEE. V dropped 3 bases and J dropped 4; count of bases not matched to a gene: 8. The CDR3 length is 18 residues. The CDR3 spells CASSALGLAGAGTGELFF. DNA for the CDR3: TGTGCCAGCAGCGCCCTGGGACTAGCGGGAGCGGGCACCGGGGAGCTGTTTTTT.

The CDR3 spells CASSLTLGTVNTEAFF. Written as DNA, the CDR3 is TGTGCCAGTAGTTTGACCCTCGGGACAGTGAACACTGAAGCTTTCTTT. This rearrangement joins TRBV19 to TRBJ1-1; the match to TRBD1 covers 7 bases. V dropped 5 bases and J dropped 0; count of bases not matched to a gene: 9. The CDR3 runs 16 residues. Germline V lookup: CDR1 LNHDA, CDR2 SQIVND (reference sequence).

This sequence joins TRBV28 and TRBJ2-7; 11 bases fit TRBD1. V shed 1 base, J shed 2 bases, and the junction held 4 bases outside the gene matches. The CDR3 is 16 amino acids. CDR1 is MDHEN, CDR2 SYDVKM, per germline. The DNA of the CDR3 is TGTGCCAGCAGTTTATTCTGGGGACAGGGGGCCTACGAGCAGTACTTC. Translated: CASSLFWGQGAYEQYF.

The chain joins TRBV6-5 to TRBJ2-7; D is unresolved. Germline assignment: CDR1 MNHEY and CDR2 SVGAGI. Trimming cost V 4 bases and J 5 bases, with 15 bases left between them. CDR3 length: 14 residues. CDR3 nucleotide sequence: TGTGCCAGCAGTTTCGACCCATGGAGCAACGAGCAGTACTTC. This codes for CASSFDPWSNEQYF.

V gene TRBV5-4 combines with J gene TRBJ2-7; D is perhaps TRBD2 (5 bases). Trimming stripped 2 bases from V and 9 bases from J, with 12 bases between. Germline assignment: CDR1 SGHNT and CDR2 YYREEE (reference sequence). CDR3 size: 12 residues. Written as DNA, the CDR3 is TGTGCCAGCAGCTTCCCGGGGTCCGGGCAGTACTTC. It yields the protein CASSFPGSGQYF.

This clone was seen once. V gene TRBV12-3 or TRBV12-4 combines with J gene TRBJ2-3; no clear D gene. The germline V and J ends were trimmed by 1 base and 7 bases, with 6 bases remaining between them. The CDR3 is 12 residues long. The CDR3 loop is CASSLVRHTQYF. DNA for the CDR3: TGTGCCAGCAGTTTAGTCAGGCATACGCAGTATTTT.

The J gene is TRBJ1-4, the V gene TRBV5-6, with D possibly being TRBD1 (5 bases). Looked up from germline, CDR1 is SGHDT and CDR2 is YYEEEE. The CDR3 extends over 14 amino acids. V lost 2 bases and J 8 bases, leaving 13 bases between the germline ends. The CDR3 DNA reads TGTGCCAGCAGCTTTCGGCAGGGCAGGGAAAAACTGTTTTTT. Its translation is CASSFRQGREKLFF.

This clone was seen more than once but under ten times. The rearrangement links TRBV27 to TRBJ1-2; tentative D call: TRBD1 (5 bases). The CDR3 is 13 amino acids. V was shortened by 5 bases and J by 4 bases, with 11 bases between the two germline ends. Germline values: CDR1 MNHEY, CDR2 SMNVEV (reference sequence). For the CDR3, the DNA is TGTGCCAGCAGTCGGGACGGGGTCTATGGCTACACCTTC. Its translation: CASSRDGVYGYTF.